The next 8 T cell receptor beta chains were all read from a single sample in a study of blood T cell repertoires in COVID-19. Only in-frame clones appear in the TCRdb table, and some are missing; sequencing was by immunoSEQ multiplex PCR. The sample lists approximately 52,000 clones, 80% to 90% occurring once. The sample consisted of peripheral blood. The receptors were sampled from a man aged 60 to 75 with active COVID-19.

This rearrangement joins TRBV7-9 to TRBJ2-3; D might be TRBD1 (5 bases). CDR1 is SEHNR and CDR2 is FQNEAQ in the germline V gene (reference sequence). Deletions cut 4 bases from V and 4 bases from J, with 9 bases between. The CDR3 extends over 13 amino acids. CDR3 nucleotide sequence: TGTGCCAGCAGCTCGGAAGGGGCAGATACGCAGTATTTT. Translation: CASSSEGADTQYF. The full variable domain, rest sourced from reference TRBV7-9 and TRBJ2-3, is DTGVSQNPRHKITKRGQNVTFRCDPISEHNRLYWYRQTLGQGPEFLTYFQNEAQLEKSRLLSDRFSAERPKGSFSTLEIQRTEQGDSAMYLCASSSEGADTQYFGPGTRLTVL.

The rearrangement uses TRBV30 and TRBJ2-7; 8 bases match TRBD2. This CDR3 contains 12 residues. Per the germline V gene, CDR1 is GTSNPN and CDR2 is SVGIG (reference sequence). V trimming: 2 bases; J trimming: 3 bases; junction bases outside the gene matches: 0. Written as DNA, the CDR3 is TGTGCCTGGAGTAGCGGGAGCTACGAGCAGTACTTC. Residues: CAWSSGSYEQYF.

CDR3 in amino acids: CSAIYMNTGELFF. The CDR3 DNA is TGCAGCGCCATATACATGAACACCGGGGAGCTGTTTTTT. The chain recombines TRBV29-1 with TRBJ2-2, with D uncertain. There are 13 residues in the CDR3. The V end was cut by 7 bases, the J end by 1 base, with 10 bases between. CDR1 is SQVTM, CDR2 ANQGSEA, per germline.

The rearrangement links TRBV12-3 or TRBV12-4 to TRBJ1-2; TRBD1 aligns across 8 bases. Trimming cost V 5 bases and J 6 bases; bases outside gene matches: 5. This CDR3 comprises 13 residues. The CDR3 is CASSKDRDDGYTF. The CDR3 nucleotides read TGTGCCAGCAGTAAGGACAGGGACGATGGCTACACCTTC.

The rearrangement links TRBV4-1 to TRBJ2-3; maybe TRBD2 (6 bases). Trimming left V 1 base short and J 8 bases short, with 16 bases between. Germline V lookup: CDR1 MGHRA, CDR2 YSYEKL. The CDR3 consists of 15 residues. The CDR3 spells CASSQAGVGSGTQYF. The CDR3 nucleotides are TGCGCCAGCAGCCAAGCGGGAGTGGGCTCTGGTACGCAGTATTTT.

The rearrangement joins TRBV3-1 (or the pseudogene TRBV3-2) to TRBJ1-1; no firm D call. V was trimmed by 4 bases and J by 6 bases, leaving 12 bases between them. Germline V gene data show CDR1 as LGHDT and CDR2 as YNNKEL (reference sequence). The CDR3 is 13 residues long. CDR3 loop: CASSPRGRAEAFF. The CDR3 DNA sequence: TGTGCCAGCAGCCCGAGAGGGAGGGCTGAAGCTTTCTTT.

The chain recombines TRBV4-3 with TRBJ2-6; TRBD2 matches at 8 bases. The CDR3 totals 18 residues. The germline CDR1 and CDR2 sequences are LGHNA and YSLEER. V trimming: 2 bases; J trimming: 0 bases; junction bases outside the gene matches: 6. The CDR3, as DNA: TGCGCCAGCAGCCAAACCGGGACTAGTCCCTCTGGGGCCAACGTCCTGACTTTC. Translation: CASSQTGTSPSGANVLTF.

This chain uses TRBV5-1 with TRBJ1-5; 9 nucleotides align to TRBD1. Germline CDR1 is SGHRS and CDR2 is YFSETQ. J lost 0 bases, V lost 6 bases, and 4 bases had no gene match. The CDR3 is made up of 15 amino acids. CDR3 loop: CASTPTGGSNQPQHF. The CDR3 DNA is TGCGCCAGCACCCCGACAGGGGGTAGCAATCAGCCCCAGCATTTT. The full variable domain, rest sourced from reference TRBV5-1 and TRBJ1-5, is KAGVTQTPRYLIKTRGQQVTLSCSPISGHRSVSWYQQTPGQGLQFLFEYFSETQRNKGNFPGRFSGRQFSNSRSEMNVSTLELGDSALYLCASTPTGGSNQPQHFGDGTRLSIL.